The 28 T cell receptor beta chains listed next were all sequenced from one sample in a study of CD8 T cells in Susac syndrome. Random-hexamer reverse transcription was applied to roughly 0.5 to 1 ug RNA. TCRdb re-called the immunoSEQ multiplex PCR reads through MiXCR, storing one row per CDR3 protein. The sample lists 210,000 or so distinct CDR3 sequences, approximately 94% occurring once. Sequenced material: CD4+ T cells from PBMCs. These receptors were obtained from a human donor with Susac syndrome.

The chain joins TRBV2 to TRBJ1-2; D not resolved. Germline V gives CDR1 SNHLY, CDR2 FYNNEI. This CDR3 has 13 residues. The germline V and J ends were trimmed by 4 bases and 1 base, with 7 bases remaining between them. The CDR3 coding sequence is TGTGCCAGCAGTGTGAACTTTAACTATGGCTACACCTTC. This codes for CASSVNFNYGYTF.

The V gene is TRBV12-3 or TRBV12-4, the J gene TRBJ1-1; no clear D. V dropped 2 bases and J dropped 5 bases, with 18 bases sitting between them. The CDR3 spans 16 residues. Written as DNA, the CDR3 is TGTGCCAGCAGTTTAAGTCTGGGAGGGAGGGAGACTGAAGCTTTCTTT. It is translated as CASSLSLGGRETEAFF.

The chain is built from TRBV6-5 and TRBJ1-6; TRBD1 might be the D (5 bases). The V gene lost 6 bases and the J gene lost 8 bases, with 14 bases spanning the gap. Germline V lookup: CDR1 MNHEY, CDR2 SVGAGI. The length of the CDR3 is 14 residues. CDR3 amino acids: CASSRRGSDSPLHF. The CDR3 nucleotides are TGTGCCAGCAGCAGGCGGGGGTCTGATTCACCCCTCCACTTT.

This sequence joins TRBV20-1 and TRBJ1-1; D gene unclear. Germline CDR1 is DFQATT and CDR2 is SNEGSKA (reference sequence). The CDR3 has 13 amino acids. V lost 2 bases and J lost 1, with 8 bases in between. The CDR3 nucleotides read TGCAGTGCTAGACCGACACCGAACACTGAAGCTTTCTTT. Translated, it gives CSARPTPNTEAFF.

The chain recombines TRBV3-1 with TRBJ1-2; D might be TRBD1 (5 bases). The V and J ends lost 0 bases and 0 bases respectively, with 8 bases between them. The CDR3 spans 15 residues. Germline assignment: CDR1 LGHDT and CDR2 YNNKEL (reference sequence). The CDR3, as DNA: TGTGCCAGCAGCCAAGAAGAACAGGCTAACTATGGCTACACCTTC. Translation: CASSQEEQANYGYTF.

This chain uses TRBV6-2 or TRBV6-3 with TRBJ1-4; D ambiguous. The length of the CDR3 is 12 residues. V dropped 2 bases and J dropped 14 bases, with 12 bases sitting between them. CDR1 is MNHEY and CDR2 is SVGEGT in the germline V gene. CDR3 sequence: CASSYERENLFF. The CDR3 DNA is TGTGCCAGCAGTTACGAGAGAGAGAACCTGTTTTTT.

V usage is TRBV7-9 and J usage is TRBJ2-7; D is unresolved. CDR1 is SEHNR and CDR2 is FQNEAQ in the germline V gene (reference sequence). V shed 4 bases and J shed 2 bases, with 6 bases lying between them. The CDR3 is 12 amino acids. CDR3 bases: TGTGCCAGCAGCTCAGCCACCTACGAGCAGTACTTC. Its protein is CASSSATYEQYF.

This chain uses TRBV7-3 with TRBJ2-7, with 7 bases matching TRBD2. The junction had 5 bases not matched to a gene; V was cut back by 5 bases and J by 7 bases. The CDR3 totals 12 residues. Germline loops: CDR1 SGHTA, CDR2 FQGTGA. The DNA of the CDR3 is TGTGCCAGCAGCCCGGGAGGTAGTGAGCAGTACTTC. It translates to CASSPGGSEQYF.

The genes are TRBV20-1 and TRBJ2-3; 8 bases are shared with TRBD2. Germline lookup yields CDR1 DFQATT and CDR2 SNEGSKA (reference sequence). CDR3 size: 16 residues. The ends lost 5 bases at V and 0 bases at J; junction bases unmatched: 10. The CDR3 sequence is CSAPGSGGQSTDTQYF. CDR3 sequence (DNA): TGCAGTGCTCCGGGGAGCGGGGGCCAAAGCACAGATACGCAGTATTTT.

The chain employs TRBV9 and TRBJ1-1, with no clear D. CDR1 is SGDLS and CDR2 is YYNGEE in the germline V gene. The CDR3 covers 11 residues. The V end was cut by 6 bases, the J end by 6 bases, with 9 bases between. CDR3 loop: CASNLDAEAFF. The CDR3 nucleotides are TGTGCCAGCAACCTGGATGCTGAAGCTTTCTTT.

The chain uses TRBV6-1 and TRBJ1-5; D is possibly TRBD1 (6 bases). Trimming stripped 3 bases from V and 0 bases from J, with 15 bases between. Germline loops: CDR1 MNHNS, CDR2 SASEGT. The CDR3 is 17 amino acids. CDR3 in DNA: TGTGCCAGCAGTGATCGACCTGACAGGCATAGCAATCAGCCCCAGCATTTT. This codes for CASSDRPDRHSNQPQHF.

The V gene is TRBV9, the J gene TRBJ2-2; D is uncertain. The CDR3 spans 13 residues. Germline CDR1 SGDLS, CDR2 YYNGEE. V dropped 0 bases and J dropped 4 bases, with 4 bases sitting between them. The CDR3 DNA follows: TGTGCCAGCAGCGTAGTCAGCACCGGGGAGCTGTTTTTT. It specifies CASSVVSTGELFF.

This chain uses TRBV7-2 with TRBJ1-1; maybe TRBD1 (5 bases). V lost 2 bases and J lost 1, with 11 bases in between. CDR1 is SGHTA, CDR2 FQGNSA, per germline. The CDR3 is 15 amino acids. CDR3 DNA: TGTGCCAGCAGCTTATTTGGGGGGGAGAACACTGAAGCTTTCTTT. It translates to CASSLFGGENTEAFF.

The chain carries TRBV24-1 and TRBJ2-1; 10 nucleotides agree with TRBD2. Germline lookup yields CDR1 KGHDR and CDR2 SFDVKD. The V gene end was trimmed by 6 bases and the J gene end by 7 bases; junction bases not matched to a gene: 14. The CDR3 spans 17 residues. CDR3 residues: CATSSTPGSGGMNEQFF. In DNA, the CDR3 is TGTGCCACCAGTTCGACTCCTGGTAGCGGGGGGATGAATGAGCAGTTCTTC.

This clonotype was seen once. The chain couples TRBV6-1 to TRBJ1-1, with D unresolved. The germline CDR1 and CDR2 sequences are MNHNS and SASEGT. The V end was cut by 4 bases, the J end by 0 bases, with 9 bases between. CDR3 size: 14 residues. CDR3 residues: CASSGTSMNTEAFF. The CDR3 DNA is TGTGCCAGCAGTGGTACGTCTATGAACACTGAAGCTTTCTTT.

The chain combines TRBV7-2 with TRBJ2-5; D unresolved. The CDR3 sequence is 14 residues long. Per germline, CDR1 SGHTA and CDR2 FQGNSA. V lost 4 bases, J lost 4 bases, and 13 bases lay in between. The CDR3 here is CASSSSLGLETQYF. The CDR3 DNA reads as TGTGCCAGCAGCTCGTCTCTAGGGTTAGAGACCCAGTACTTC.

This rearrangement joins TRBV3-1 to TRBJ1-5, with D possibly TRBD1 on 6 matching bases. This CDR3 has 15 residues. The V gene lost 4 bases and the J gene lost 3 bases, with 13 bases spanning the gap. The germline V gene encodes CDR1 LGHDT and CDR2 YNNKEL (reference sequence). In nucleotides, the CDR3 is TGTGCCAGCAGCCGCGGGCACAGGGCCAATCAGCCCCAGCATTTT. Translation gives CASSRGHRANQPQHF.

The chain uses TRBV19 and TRBJ1-1; possible D gene TRBD1, 5 bases. There are 13 residues in the CDR3. Germline loops: CDR1 LNHDA, CDR2 SQIVND (reference sequence). The V end was cut by 10 bases, the J end by 1 base, with 13 bases between. In DNA, the CDR3 is TGTGCCACGGGTTGGACACCGAACACTGAAGCTTTCTTT. It translates to CATGWTPNTEAFF.

The chain is built from TRBV6-2 or TRBV6-3 and TRBJ2-1, with 10 bases lining up with TRBD1. Germline CDR1 is MNHEY and CDR2 is SVGEGT. This CDR3 has 16 amino acids. Unmatched junction bases numbered 11, after V lost 5 bases and J lost 7 bases. CDR3 sequence (DNA): TGTGCCAGCAGTCCCCAATGGGACAGGGGAAAGAATGAGCAGTTCTTC. Translating it yields CASSPQWDRGKNEQFF.

CDR3 sequence: CASSSGDRNTEAFF. The CDR3 DNA sequence: TGTGCCAGCAGTTCGGGGGATCGGAACACTGAAGCTTTCTTT. This chain joins TRBV27 and TRBJ1-1, with D perhaps matching TRBD1 (5 bases). CDR1 is MNHEY, CDR2 SMNVEV, per germline (reference sequence). This CDR3 contains 14 residues. V lost 4 bases to trimming and J lost 1 base, with 10 bases between them.

This chain joins TRBV6-2 or TRBV6-3 and TRBJ2-7, with D perhaps TRBD1 or TRBD2 (6 bases each). Germline CDR1 MNHEY, CDR2 SVGEGT. Trimming took off 4 bases at V and 1 base at J, with 23 bases between the two ends. This CDR3 has 18 amino acids. The CDR3 DNA reads as TGTGCCAGCAGTTCTCACGTGGTGGAGGGGGTGAAGTCCTACGAGCAGTACTTC. Amino acid sequence: CASSSHVVEGVKSYEQYF.

The rearrangement uses TRBV20-1 and TRBJ2-3, with D perhaps matching TRBD1 or TRBD2 (7 bases each). The CDR3 spans 12 residues. Trimming removed 4 bases from V and 10 bases from J, with 15 bases in between. The germline gives CDR1 DFQATT, CDR2 SNEGSKA (reference sequence). CDR3 in DNA: TGCAGTGCTACAGGGGGGGCTAAGTCGCAGTATTTT. Its translation is CSATGGAKSQYF.

This clonotype was seen just once. This chain uses TRBV15 with TRBJ2-5, with a possible D match to TRBD2 (5 bases). In germline, CDR1 is LNHNV, CDR2 YYDKDF (reference sequence). V dropped 3 bases and J dropped 0 bases, with 14 bases sitting between them. This CDR3 region has 16 residues. This chain's CDR3 is CATSSMGREYQETQYF. CDR3 sequence (DNA): TGTGCCACCAGCAGTATGGGAAGGGAGTACCAAGAGACCCAGTACTTC.

The genes are TRBV18 and TRBJ2-2; D is uncertain. The CDR3 loop spans 14 amino acids. Germline V gives CDR1 KGHSH, CDR2 LQKENI. V was shortened by 2 bases and J by 8 bases, with 12 bases between the two germline ends. The CDR3 spells CASSPSRSIGELFF. In DNA form, the CDR3 reads TGTGCCAGCTCACCAAGCAGGAGTATAGGGGAGCTGTTTTTT.

The CDR3, as DNA: TGTGCCAGCAGCCCTCGAGGATTCGAGGGTGAAAAACTGTTTTTT. Translating it yields CASSPRGFEGEKLFF. This sequence joins TRBV3-1 and TRBJ1-4; D not certain. The CDR3 has 15 residues. Germline CDR1 and CDR2: LGHDT and YNNKEL (reference sequence). V was shortened by 4 bases and J by 7 bases, with 16 bases between the two germline ends.

The chain couples TRBV19 to TRBJ2-3; 8 positions match TRBD1. With 3 bases clipped from V and 1 base from J, the junction kept 3 bases outside the gene matches. The length of the CDR3 is 15 residues. In germline, CDR1 is LNHDA, CDR2 SQIVND (reference sequence). CDR3 bases: TGTGCCAGTAGTATGGACAGGGATCGCACAGATACGCAGTATTTT. This translates into CASSMDRDRTDTQYF.

The chain is built from TRBV20-1 and TRBJ2-3; 7 positions agree with TRBD1. Trimming cost V 6 bases and J 2 bases; bases outside gene matches: 14. Germline V gene data show CDR1 as DFQATT and CDR2 as SNEGSKA (reference sequence). The CDR3 is made up of 16 amino acids. In DNA, the CDR3 is TGCAGTGCCTACCGAACAGGGGCCCAGCTCACAGATACGCAGTATTTT. As protein: CSAYRTGAQLTDTQYF.

The chain joins TRBV12-3 or TRBV12-4 to TRBJ1-1; D ambiguous. The CDR3 runs to 15 residues. V was clipped by 0 bases and J by 10 bases, with 18 bases between them. The CDR3 is CASSLARAQTMAAFF. In DNA, the CDR3 is TGTGCCAGCAGTTTAGCGAGGGCCCAGACGATGGCAGCTTTCTTT.